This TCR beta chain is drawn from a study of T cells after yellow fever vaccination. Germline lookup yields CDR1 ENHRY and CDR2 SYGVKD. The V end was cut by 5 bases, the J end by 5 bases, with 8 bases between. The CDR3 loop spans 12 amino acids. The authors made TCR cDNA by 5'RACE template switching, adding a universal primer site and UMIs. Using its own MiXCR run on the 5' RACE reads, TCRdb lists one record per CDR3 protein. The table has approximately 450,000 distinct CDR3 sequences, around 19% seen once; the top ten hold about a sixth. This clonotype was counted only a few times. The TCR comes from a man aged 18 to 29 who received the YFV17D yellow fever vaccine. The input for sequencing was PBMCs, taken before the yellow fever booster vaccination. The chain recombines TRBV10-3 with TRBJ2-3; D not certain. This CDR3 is CAISPPGDTQYF. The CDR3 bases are TGTGCCATCAGTCCCCCGGGAGATACGCAGTATTTT.